These T cell receptor beta chains were read from a single sample in a study of PD-1 blockade in classical Hodgkin lymphoma. Assay used: immunoSEQ multiplex PCR; TCRdb lists only in-frame clones, some missing. The sample includes 96,000 or so clones, about 92% of them seen just once. The sample consisted of peripheral blood mononuclear cells (PBMCs), taken before the fourth cycle of nivolumab. These receptors were obtained from a human donor with classical Hodgkin lymphoma. Both conserved end residues are part of each CDR3. The D gene is left open where the match is weak. Some rows mark clone size as missing; the rest say once, few, many or name a class of expanded clone.

size	V	D	J	length	CDR3	DNA
NA	TRBV6-1	TRBD1	TRBJ2-7	16	CASSEDFGQGPYEQYF	TGTGCCAGCAGTGAAGACTTCGGACAGGGTCCCTACGAGCAGTACTTC
NA	TRBV25-1	NA	TRBJ2-1	16	CASSEEGGGSYNEQFF	TGTGCCAGCAGTGAAGAAGGAGGGGGCTCCTACAATGAGCAGTTCTTC
NA	TRBV28	NA	TRBJ1-1	12	CASSLSDTEAFF	TGTGCCAGCAGTTTATCAGACACTGAAGCTTTCTTT
NA	TRBV6-5	NA	TRBJ1-4	16	CASSYTRSRGGGKLFF	TGTGCCAGCAGTTACACTCGAAGCAGGGGAGGCGGAAAACTGTTTTTT
NA	TRBV28	NA	TRBJ1-2	16	CASSGDEGVQGYGYTF	TGTGCCAGCAGTGGCGACGAGGGGGTGCAGGGCTATGGCTACACCTTC
NA	TRBV2	NA	TRBJ2-5	16	CASSEGRSGRQETQYF	TGTGCCAGCAGTGAAGGTCGGTCGGGCAGACAAGAGACCCAGTACTTC
once	TRBV5-4	NA	TRBJ1-2	14	CAIRGGSPNYGYTF	TGTGCCATCCGAGGAGGCTCCCCTAACTATGGCTACACCTTC
NA	TRBV27	NA	TRBJ2-1	14	CASSLDSLRNEQFF	TGTGCCAGCAGTTTGGACAGCCTAAGGAATGAGCAGTTCTTC
NA	TRBV11-2	NA	TRBJ2-1	13	CASSLEGANEQFF	TGTGCCAGCAGCTTAGAGGGGGCTAATGAGCAGTTCTTC
NA	TRBV6-5	NA	TRBJ1-1	13	CASSYHWGTEAFF	TGTGCCAGCAGTTACCACTGGGGCACTGAAGCTTTCTTT
NA	TRBV19	TRBD2	TRBJ2-1	17	CASSWTSGRVSYNEQFF	TGTGCCAGTAGTTGGACTAGCGGGAGAGTCTCCTACAATGAGCAGTTCTTC
once	TRBV30	NA	TRBJ2-7	13	CASRAWGGDEQYF	TGTGCCTCGAGAGCCTGGGGCGGGGACGAGCAGTACTTC
NA	TRBV28	TRBD1	TRBJ2-7	17	CASSSSITDREVSVQYF	TGTGCCAGCAGTTCCTCTATAACGGACAGGGAGGTGTCGGTGCAGTACTTC
NA	TRBV5-8	TRBD1	TRBJ1-5	15	CASSYTGANNQPQHF	TGTGCCAGCAGCTACACAGGGGCGAACAATCAGCCCCAGCATTTT
NA	TRBV30	NA	TRBJ2-2	13	CAWTGQNTGELFF	TGTGCCTGGACTGGACAGAACACCGGGGAGCTGTTTTTT
NA	TRBV28	TRBD1	TRBJ1-5	19	CASTFPTPGTGFSNQPQHF	TGTGCCAGCACCTTCCCGACACCCGGGACAGGATTTAGCAATCAGCCCCAGCATTTT
once	TRBV6-4	NA	TRBJ1-1	14	CASSPQAGGTEAFF	TGTGCCAGCAGTCCCCAGGCCGGGGGCACTGAAGCTTTCTTT
NA	TRBV27	NA	TRBJ2-5	14	CASSLRGPQETQYF	TGTGCCAGCAGCCTGCGGGGACCCCAAGAGACCCAGTACTTC
NA	TRBV28	NA	TRBJ2-5	19	CASSLFLTRGSSGQETQYF	TGTGCCAGCAGTTTATTCTTAACTAGGGGAAGCTCTGGGCAAGAGACCCAGTACTTC
NA	TRBV15	TRBD1	TRBJ1-1	15	CATSSHRGLNTEAFF	TGTGCCACCAGCAGCCACAGGGGGTTAAACACTGAAGCTTTCTTT
NA	TRBV19	TRBD1	TRBJ2-7	14	CASRTTGSVYEQYF	TGTGCCAGTAGGACGACAGGGAGTGTTTACGAGCAGTACTTC
NA	TRBV27	NA	TRBJ2-2	13	CASSPYGTGELFF	TGTGCCAGCAGTCCTTATGGCACCGGGGAGCTGTTTTTT
NA	TRBV5-1	NA	TRBJ2-7	15	CASSLDVDLSYEQYF	TGCGCCAGCAGCTTGGATGTAGACCTATCCTACGAGCAGTACTTC
NA	TRBV11-2	NA	TRBJ1-5	13	CASSSLPAQPQHF	TGTGCCAGCAGCTCCCTTCCGGCTCAGCCCCAGCATTTT
NA	TRBV7-3	NA	TRBJ2-1	15	CASSFLGQRGHEQFF	TGTGCCAGCAGCTTTCTAGGCCAGAGGGGCCATGAGCAGTTCTTC
NA	TRBV27	TRBD1	TRBJ2-5	14	CASSFGQGVGTQYF	TGTGCCAGCAGCTTCGGACAGGGCGTTGGGACCCAGTACTTC
NA	TRBV7-9	NA	TRBJ2-7	19	CASSLDRSRSMGGSYEQYF	TGTGCCAGCAGCTTAGATAGATCAAGGTCGATGGGGGGATCCTACGAGCAGTACTTC
NA	TRBV7-3	NA	TRBJ1-2	14	CASSLGGGTDGYTF	TGTGCCAGCAGCTTAGGTGGAGGTACTGATGGCTACACCTTC
NA	TRBV29-1	NA	TRBJ1-2	13	CSVSTVRGGGYTF	TGCAGCGTTTCGACAGTTAGGGGCGGTGGCTACACCTTC
NA	TRBV29-1	NA	TRBJ2-2	15	CSVAHSGSNTGELFF	TGCAGCGTTGCCCACTCGGGATCGAACACCGGGGAGCTGTTTTTT
once	TRBV28	NA	TRBJ2-2	15	CASRPGHLNTGELFF	TGTGCCAGCAGACCGGGACACCTGAACACCGGGGAGCTGTTTTTT
NA	TRBV6-1	NA	TRBJ1-3	12	CASSDSRNTIYF	TGTGCCAGCAGTGATTCCAGAAACACCATATATTTT
NA	TRBV27	NA	TRBJ1-5	11	CASPSGQPQHF	TGTGCCAGCCCTTCGGGTCAGCCCCAGCATTTT
NA	TRBV5-1	NA	TRBJ2-3	17	CASSLTWGTSRLDTQYF	TGCGCCAGCAGCCTAACTTGGGGGACTTCCCGCCTTGATACGCAGTATTTT
NA	TRBV18	NA	TRBJ1-2	14	CASSPPRRVGGYTF	TGTGCCAGCTCACCACCGCGAAGGGTGGGTGGCTACACCTTC
few	TRBV9	TRBD2	TRBJ2-1	15	CASSVSGRGADEQFF	TGTGCCAGCAGCGTTAGCGGGAGGGGAGCGGATGAGCAGTTCTTC
NA	TRBV2	NA	TRBJ1-5	14	CASSDREINQPQHF	TGTGCCAGCAGTGATAGAGAAATCAATCAGCCCCAGCATTTT
NA	TRBV19	TRBD2	TRBJ2-7	16	CASSPRGGAFLDEQYF	TGTGCCAGTAGTCCACGGGGAGGGGCCTTCCTGGACGAGCAGTACTTC
NA	TRBV28	TRBD1	TRBJ1-2	14	CASSFRGHDYGYTF	TGTGCCAGCAGTTTCAGGGGGCACGACTATGGCTACACCTTC
NA	TRBV6-5	TRBD2	TRBJ2-7	14	CASSYGAGVREQYF	TGTGCCAGCAGTTACGGGGCGGGAGTAAGGGAGCAGTACTTC
once	TRBV1	NA	TRBJ2-3	17	CTSSHVMTGIGTDTQYF	TGCACCAGCAGCCATGTTATGACAGGGATTGGCACAGATACGCAGTATTTT
NA	TRBV4-2	TRBD2	TRBJ2-3	16	CASSQVAGGNTDTQYF	TGTGCCAGCAGCCAAGTAGCGGGAGGGAACACAGATACGCAGTATTTT
NA	TRBV13	NA	TRBJ2-1	14	CASSTGISINEQFF	TGTGCCAGCAGCACCGGGATTTCTATTAATGAGCAGTTCTTC
NA	TRBV10-3	NA	TRBJ2-3	13	CASAGEGTDTQYF	TGTGCCAGCGCAGGGGAGGGCACAGATACGCAGTATTTT
NA	TRBV5-4	NA	TRBJ1-2	13	CASSAAGPLGYTF	TGTGCCAGCAGCGCAGCCGGGCCTCTCGGCTACACCTTC
NA	TRBV29-1	TRBD1	TRBJ2-1	16	CSVEDKDRGGYNEQFF	TGCAGCGTTGAAGATAAGGACAGGGGGGGGTACAATGAGCAGTTCTTC
NA	TRBV5-6	NA	TRBJ2-5	15	CASSLVTGSRETQYF	TGTGCCAGCAGCTTGGTAACAGGGAGCAGGGAGACCCAGTACTTC
NA	TRBV7-7	NA	TRBJ2-5	14	CASSPIGGRETQYF	TGTGCTAGCAGCCCTATTGGGGGTAGAGAGACCCAGTACTTC
NA	TRBV19	NA	TRBJ2-3	12	CAVKGGTDTQYF	TGTGCCGTTAAGGGGGGGACAGATACGCAGTATTTT
NA	TRBV7-9	NA	TRBJ1-2	16	CASSFFPAGRVGGYTF	TGTGCCAGCAGCTTTTTTCCGGCAGGGAGGGTTGGTGGCTACACCTTC
NA	TRBV28	TRBD1	TRBJ2-1	15	CASSLRTGSYNEQFF	TGTGCCAGCAGTTTAAGGACAGGATCCTACAATGAGCAGTTCTTC
NA	TRBV7-3	NA	TRBJ2-1	15	CASSLAPSSYNEQFF	TGTGCCAGCAGCTTAGCCCCTAGCTCCTACAATGAGCAGTTCTTC
NA	TRBV6-5	TRBD1	TRBJ1-2	15	CASSYFGQGIDGYTF	TGTGCCAGCAGTTACTTCGGACAGGGGATAGATGGCTACACCTTC
NA	TRBV14	NA	TRBJ1-3	17	CASSQDFQTFSGNTIYF	TGTGCCAGCAGCCAAGATTTCCAGACCTTCTCTGGAAACACCATATATTTT
NA	TRBV28	NA	TRBJ1-3	17	CASSPISPSGEGNTIYF	TGTGCCAGCAGTCCAATATCCCCTTCAGGGGAAGGAAACACCATATATTTT
once	TRBV10-3	TRBD1	TRBJ1-2	17	CAISDLRDRDSNYGYTF	TGTGCCATCAGTGACCTCAGGGACAGGGACTCTAACTATGGCTACACCTTC
NA	TRBV6-5	TRBD1	TRBJ2-7	15	CASSYGTGGSYEQYF	TGTGCCAGCAGTTACGGGACAGGGGGATCCTACGAGCAGTACTTC
NA	TRBV6-1	NA	TRBJ2-1	12	CASSVYGNEQFF	TGTGCCAGCAGTGTTTATGGCAATGAGCAGTTCTTC
once	TRBV6-5	NA	TRBJ2-7	11	CASSGGYEQYF	TGTGCCAGCAGCGGAGGCTACGAGCAGTACTTC
NA	TRBV5-4	TRBD2	TRBJ2-3	14	CASSLLAGADTQYF	TGTGCCAGCAGCCTTCTAGCGGGAGCGGATACGCAGTATTTT